Presented here are 5 T cell receptor beta chains from one specimen sequenced in a study of cytomegalovirus exposure and HLA in healthy donors. 60 Vbeta and 13 Jbeta primers were used in PCR. The protocol was immunoSEQ multiplex PCR, while the TCRdb copy is restricted to in-frame clones and leaves out a portion. Here the sample spans 90,000 to 100,000 clones, roughly 9.4% being singletons. Sequences were obtained from PBMCs. The receptors derive from a middle-aged man in good health and CMV-seropositive.

A few counts support this clone. The J gene is TRBJ1-4, the V gene TRBV15; no clear D gene. This CDR3 has 15 amino acids. V was trimmed by 1 base and J by 2 bases, leaving 8 bases between them. The germline V gene has CDR1 LNHNV and CDR2 YYDKDF (reference sequence). The CDR3 here is CATSRVAMTNEKLFF. The CDR3 coding sequence is TGTGCCACCAGCAGAGTGGCAATGACTAATGAAAAACTGTTTTTT.

The chain carries TRBV5-4 and TRBJ2-7; 8 bases map to TRBD1. Germline values: CDR1 SGHNT, CDR2 YYREEE (reference sequence). With V trimmed by 4 bases and J by 2 bases, 5 bases remained unmatched. This CDR3 is 14 amino acids long. CDR3 sequence reads: CASSQTGGPYEQYF. The CDR3 nucleotides read TGTGCCAGCAGCCAAACAGGGGGACCCTACGAGCAGTACTTC. The full variable domain, completed using reference TRBV5-4 and TRBJ2-7, is ETGVTQSPTHLIKTRGQQVTLRCSSQSGHNTVSWYQQALGQGPQFIFQYYREEENGRGNFPPRFSGLQFPNYSSELNVNALELDDSALYLCASSQTGGPYEQYFGPGTRLTVT.

This clone was picked up a small number of times. The rearrangement joins TRBV6-6 to TRBJ2-2, with D tentatively TRBD2 (6 bases). V lost 4 bases, J lost 0 bases, and 9 bases lay in between. The CDR3 length is 15 residues. Per the germline V gene, CDR1 is MNHNY and CDR2 is SVGAGI (reference sequence). CDR3 in DNA: TGTGCCAGCAGTTCGGGACTTGCGAACACCGGGGAGCTGTTTTTT. Translated, it gives CASSSGLANTGELFF.

This clone has only a few counts. The gene calls are TRBV15 and TRBJ1-1; 9 nucleotides match TRBD1. The CDR3 length is 15 residues. V gave up 1 base and J gave up 7 bases; unmatched junction bases: 7. Looked up from germline, CDR1 is LNHNV and CDR2 is YYDKDF (reference sequence). The CDR3 reads CATSRASGQGYEAFF. CDR3 nucleotide sequence: TGTGCCACCAGCAGAGCTTCGGGACAGGGTTATGAAGCTTTCTTT.

This clone was counted a few times. V gene TRBV6-1 combines with J gene TRBJ1-4; perhaps TRBD1 as D (5 bases). The CDR3 is 15 residues long. CDR1 and CDR2 (germline): MNHNS, SASEGT. V lost 3 bases and J 3 bases, leaving 11 bases between the germline ends. CDR3 sequence reads: CASSDGGRANEKLFF. The CDR3 DNA is TGTGCCAGCAGTGATGGGGGGAGAGCTAATGAAAAACTGTTTTTT.